This T cell receptor (beta chain) was sequenced during a study of T-cell reconstitution after alpha-beta-depleted transplantation in children. The study, taken as a whole, reports: Newly made T cells mostly supplied T-cell counts and diversity one year after transplant. About two months after transplant, alpha-beta T cells reportedly came from several hundred expanded graft clones. Recipient T cells and thymic progenitors that survived were the source of the high TCRbeta diversity seen at day 60 in some patients.

TCRbeta library construction was performed incorporating unique molecular identifiers. MiXCR was run by TCRdb on the PCR reads, yielding one entry per CDR3 protein. The sample lists some 450,000 distinct CDR3 sequences, 43% occurring once. As regards this clonotype: Its antigen is as yet unknown.

Losses at the gene ends were 2 bases for V and 8 bases for J; bases not matched to a gene: 11. Germline values: CDR1 MNHEY, CDR2 SVGAGI. The CDR3 covers 16 residues. This specimen was PBMCs, taken before TCRalphabeta/CD19-depleted stem cell transplant. The chain joins TRBV6-5 to TRBJ2-1; 8 bases agree with TRBD2. The TCR originated in a girl aged 2-10 years with aplastic anemia, due to receive a stem cell transplant. The CDR3 here is CASSYTGTRVVYEQFF. Here the CDR3 DNA reads TGTGCCAGCAGTTACACCGGGACTAGGGTAGTCTATGAGCAGTTCTTC.